The T cell receptor (beta chain) under discussion was sequenced for a study of blood T cell repertoires in COVID-19. The assay was immunoSEQ multiplex PCR, and TCRdb's table has in-frame clones only and misses some. The sample has fewer than 500,000 clones; 70% to 90% are singletons. V dropped 0 bases and J dropped 4 bases, with 10 bases sitting between them. The germline V gene has CDR1 KGHSH and CDR2 LQKENI. The CDR3 loop spans 15 amino acids. This clone has only a few counts. Sample: PBMCs or T cells enriched from blood (not recorded which). This chain connects TRBV18 to TRBJ1-5; maybe TRBD1 (6 bases). The receptor was derived from a woman younger than 30 with acute COVID-19. CDR3 loop: CASSPPGQENQPQHF. The CDR3 region has the DNA TGTGCCAGCTCACCACCGGGACAAGAAAATCAGCCCCAGCATTTT.